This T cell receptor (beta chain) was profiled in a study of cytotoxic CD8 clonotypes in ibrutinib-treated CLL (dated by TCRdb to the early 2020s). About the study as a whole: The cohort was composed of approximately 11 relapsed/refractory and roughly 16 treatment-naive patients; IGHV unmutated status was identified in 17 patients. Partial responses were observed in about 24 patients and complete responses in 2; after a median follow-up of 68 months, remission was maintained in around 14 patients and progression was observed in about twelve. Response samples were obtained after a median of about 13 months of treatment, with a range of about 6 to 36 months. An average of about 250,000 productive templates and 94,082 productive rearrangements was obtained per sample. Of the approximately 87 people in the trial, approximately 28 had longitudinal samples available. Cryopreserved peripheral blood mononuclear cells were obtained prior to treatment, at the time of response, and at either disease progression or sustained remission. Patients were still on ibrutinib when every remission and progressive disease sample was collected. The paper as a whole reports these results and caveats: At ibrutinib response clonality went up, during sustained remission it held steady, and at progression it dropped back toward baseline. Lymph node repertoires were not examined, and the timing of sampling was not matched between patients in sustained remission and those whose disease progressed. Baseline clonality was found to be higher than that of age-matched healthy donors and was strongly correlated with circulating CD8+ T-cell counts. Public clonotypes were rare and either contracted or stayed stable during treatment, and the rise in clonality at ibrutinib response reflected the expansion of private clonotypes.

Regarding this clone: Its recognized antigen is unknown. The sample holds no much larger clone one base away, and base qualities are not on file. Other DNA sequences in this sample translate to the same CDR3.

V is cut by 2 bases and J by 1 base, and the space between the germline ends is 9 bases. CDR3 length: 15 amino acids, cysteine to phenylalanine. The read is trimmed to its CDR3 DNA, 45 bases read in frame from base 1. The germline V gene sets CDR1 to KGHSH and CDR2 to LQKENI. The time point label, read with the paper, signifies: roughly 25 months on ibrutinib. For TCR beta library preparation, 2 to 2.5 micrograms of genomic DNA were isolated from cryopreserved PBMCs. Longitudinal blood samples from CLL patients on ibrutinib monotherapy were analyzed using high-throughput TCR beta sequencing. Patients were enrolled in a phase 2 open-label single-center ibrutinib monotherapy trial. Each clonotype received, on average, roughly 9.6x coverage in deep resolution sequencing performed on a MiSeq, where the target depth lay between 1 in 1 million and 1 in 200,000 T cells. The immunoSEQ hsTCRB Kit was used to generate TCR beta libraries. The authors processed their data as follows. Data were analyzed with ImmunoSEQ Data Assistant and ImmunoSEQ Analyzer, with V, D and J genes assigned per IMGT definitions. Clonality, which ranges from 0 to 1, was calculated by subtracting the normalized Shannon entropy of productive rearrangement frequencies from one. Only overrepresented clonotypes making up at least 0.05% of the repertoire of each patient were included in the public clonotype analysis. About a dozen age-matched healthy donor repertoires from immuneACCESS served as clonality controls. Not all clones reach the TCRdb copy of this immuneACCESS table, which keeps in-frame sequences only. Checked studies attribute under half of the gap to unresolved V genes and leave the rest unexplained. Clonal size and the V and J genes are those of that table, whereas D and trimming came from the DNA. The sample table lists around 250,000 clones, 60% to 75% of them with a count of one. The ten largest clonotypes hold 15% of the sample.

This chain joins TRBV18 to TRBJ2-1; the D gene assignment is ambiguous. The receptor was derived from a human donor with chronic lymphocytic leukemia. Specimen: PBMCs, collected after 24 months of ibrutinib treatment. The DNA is TGTGCCAGCTCACCATTAGGCGGTTCCTACAATGAGCAGTTCTTC. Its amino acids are CASSPLGGSYNEQFF.